This T cell receptor (beta chain) stems from a study of blood T cell repertoires in COVID-19. On the study more broadly: Donors in the United States, Italy and Spain gave samples during acute or convalescent COVID-19. T cells, B-cell-depleted T cells, or PBMCs provided the cDNA or gDNA that served as material.

The V and J ends lost 5 bases and 7 bases, in that order; junction bases with no gene match: 6. CDR3 length: 14 amino acids. The germline CDR1 and CDR2 sequences are SGHAT and FQDESV (reference sequence). Original methodology: Cell counts per sample came from amplifying reference gene primers. The table came from immunoSEQ multiplex PCR; TCRdb's copy has only in-frame clones and leaves some out. The V and J calls and clone size come from that table; D and trimming were worked out from the DNA. Among tens of thousands of clones, 90% to 95% were seen once, and the ten largest hold 8.6%. In this sample, this clone turned up once.

The chain couples TRBV11-1 to TRBJ2-1, with 9 bases lining up with TRBD1. The sequence was obtained from a human donor in a cohort sampled during active COVID-19. Sample: peripheral blood. The CDR3 DNA is TGTGCCAGCAGCCGGGACAGGGTTTTTAATGAGCAGTTCTTC. It encodes CASSRDRVFNEQFF.